This T cell receptor beta chain was sequenced in a study of shared clonotypes between healthy human individuals. Study-wide context: Contributing individuals were a couple of females and a few males aged 18 to 49.

This clone was found once. The antigen remains unidentified. The deep-level immunoSEQ assay was used. Sequencing used immunoSEQ multiplex PCR; TCRdb keeps in-frame clones, though not all of them. This sample yields over 1.5 million clones, of which 95% to 99% are seen a single time; roughly 0.4% belongs to the top ten. Trimming at V came to 4 bases and at J to 3 bases, leaving 10 bases not matched to a gene. The CDR3 is made up of 15 amino acids. CDR1 is GTSNPN and CDR2 is SVGIG in the germline V gene (reference sequence). General observations from the study: Larger richness was generally estimated for naive than memory subsets.

The sequenced sample consisted of naive CD4+ T cells sorted from blood. Subset meaning: CD45RA+ positively selected. The sequence derives from a man aged 25-45 years in good health. The rearrangement joins TRBV30 to TRBJ2-5; the match to TRBD1 covers 8 bases. The CDR3 DNA follows: TGTGCCTGGAACTCCCCACGACAGGGGAAAGAGACCCAGTACTTC. It yields the protein CAWNSPRQGKETQYF.